This is a list of T cell receptor beta chains from one sample in a study of blood T cell repertoires in COVID-19. Libraries were prepared by immunoSEQ multiplex PCR; TCRdb keeps only in-frame clonotypes and omits some of them. The sample lists 220,000 or so clones, over 80% occurring once. Material for sequencing was PBMCs or T cells enriched from blood (not recorded which). Every receptor here comes from a man aged 50 to 60 who had been exposed to COVID-19. Each CDR3 is given with its conserved first and last residue. A D gene is named only where the DNA matches it firmly. Some rows have no size entry. The others give once, few or many, or a class for an expanded clone.

CDR3 protein	CDR3 DNA	J gene	V gene	clone size	D gene
CAISGGGQYNSPLHF	TGTGCCATCAGCGGGGGGGGACAGTATAATTCACCCCTCCACTTT	TRBJ1-6	TRBV10-3	NA	TRBD1
CASSLIAREENQPQHF	TGTGCCAGCAGCTTAATCGCGAGGGAGGAAAATCAGCCCCAGCATTTT	TRBJ1-5	TRBV7-3	few	NA
CSVSQTGGNEKLFF	TGCAGCGTTTCCCAGACAGGAGGTAATGAAAAACTGTTTTTT	TRBJ1-4	TRBV29-1	NA	NA
CASSFGDRGQTQYF	TGCGCCAGCAGCTTTGGAGACAGGGGACAGACCCAGTACTTC	TRBJ2-5	TRBV5-1	NA	TRBD1
CASSQDRGPNSPLHF	TGCGCCAGCAGCCAAGATAGGGGGCCCAATTCACCCCTCCACTTT	TRBJ1-6	TRBV4-1	NA	TRBD1
CASSLALGQREAFF	TGTGCCAGCAGCTTAGCGCTAGGACAGCGTGAAGCTTTCTTT	TRBJ1-1	TRBV7-9	NA	NA
CASSDLGQGDTEAFF	TGTGCCAGCAGTGACCTCGGACAGGGGGACACTGAAGCTTTCTTT	TRBJ1-1	TRBV2	NA	TRBD1
CASSLDPTGGYNEQFF	TGTGCCAGCAGCTTAGACCCCACGGGGGGCTACAATGAGCAGTTCTTC	TRBJ2-1	TRBV7-2	NA	TRBD2
CASSVQWQPQHF	TGTGCCAGCAGTGTCCAGTGGCAGCCCCAGCATTTT	TRBJ1-5	TRBV2	NA	NA
CASSPDRDDVSRGNTIYF	TGTGCCAGCAGCCCTGACAGGGATGATGTGTCACGAGGAAACACCATATATTTT	TRBJ1-3	TRBV7-9	NA	TRBD1
CASSSTGTGGYEQYF	TGTGCCAGCAGTTCTACCGGGACAGGGGGCTACGAGCAGTACTTC	TRBJ2-7	TRBV28	NA	TRBD1
CASSPDRNYGYTF	TGTGCCAGCAGCCCCGACAGGAACTATGGCTACACCTTC	TRBJ1-2	TRBV9	NA	NA
CATSRGDRAGELFF	TGTGCCACCAGCAGAGGGGACAGGGCCGGGGAGCTGTTTTTT	TRBJ2-2	TRBV15	NA	TRBD1
CASSSGQGAFGYTF	TGTGCCAGCTCATCCGGACAGGGGGCGTTTGGCTACACCTTC	TRBJ1-2	TRBV18	NA	TRBD1
CASSAGTSGRTDTQYF	TGTGCCAGCAGCGCAGGGACTAGCGGTCGCACAGATACGCAGTATTTT	TRBJ2-3	TRBV11-1	NA	TRBD2
CASSSGLAGRGDTQYF	TGTGCCAGCAGCTCCGGACTAGCGGGAAGAGGGGATACGCAGTATTTT	TRBJ2-3	TRBV5-4	once	TRBD2
CASSLLAGADTQYF	TGCGCCAGCAGCTTGCTAGCGGGAGCAGATACGCAGTATTTT	TRBJ2-3	TRBV5-1	NA	TRBD2
CASRDTGDPRYEQYF	TGTGCCAGCAGAGATACAGGGGACCCCCGATACGAGCAGTACTTC	TRBJ2-7	TRBV2	NA	TRBD1
CASSEQGANYGYTF	TGTGCCAGCAGCGAACAGGGGGCGAACTATGGCTACACCTTC	TRBJ1-2	TRBV9	NA	TRBD1
CASSPMSRVTSPLHF	TGTGCCAGCAGTCCTATGTCCAGGGTAACCTCACCCCTCCACTTT	TRBJ1-6	TRBV27	NA	NA
CASSPGPLQGSNEKLFF	TGCGCCAGCAGCCCGGGACCCCTACAGGGTTCTAATGAAAAACTGTTTTTT	TRBJ1-4	TRBV5-1	NA	NA
CASSLHTGVNQPQHF	TGTGCCAGCAGCTTGCATACAGGGGTTAATCAGCCCCAGCATTTT	TRBJ1-5	TRBV11-2	NA	TRBD1
CASSAGGREAFF	TGTGCCAGCAGTGCCGGGGGGCGGGAAGCTTTCTTT	TRBJ1-1	TRBV27	NA	NA
CASSESSGRSHEQFF	TGTGCCAGCAGTGAATCAAGCGGGAGAAGTCATGAGCAGTTCTTC	TRBJ2-1	TRBV2	NA	TRBD2
CAWSYDSNTEAFF	TGTGCCTGGAGTTACGACAGCAACACTGAAGCTTTCTTT	TRBJ1-1	TRBV30	NA	NA
CASNQGLPNEKLFF	TGTGCCAGCAACCAGGGGCTTCCTAATGAAAAACTGTTTTTT	TRBJ1-4	TRBV3-1/TRBV3-2	NA	NA
CASVGTGGTDTQYF	TGCGCCAGCGTTGGGACAGGGGGAACAGATACGCAGTATTTT	TRBJ2-3	TRBV5-1	NA	TRBD1
CASSQGLATDTQYF	TGTGCCAGCAGCCAGGGACTAGCGACTGATACGCAGTATTTT	TRBJ2-3	TRBV5-4	NA	TRBD2
CASSSGGEDTGELFF	TGTGCCAGCAGTTCTGGGGGCGAAGACACCGGGGAGCTGTTTTTT	TRBJ2-2	TRBV28	NA	NA
CASSLAGSRDTQYF	TGTGCCAGCAGTTTAGCGGGATCTCGAGATACGCAGTATTTT	TRBJ2-3	TRBV28	NA	NA
CASAGVHTGELFF	TGTGCCTCGGCGGGAGTGCACACCGGGGAGCTGTTTTTT	TRBJ2-2	TRBV30	NA	TRBD2
CASSLGTGNADEQFF	TGTGCCAGCAGCTTAGGGACAGGGAATGCGGATGAGCAGTTCTTC	TRBJ2-1	TRBV11-1	NA	TRBD1
CASSLEVGGANVLTF	TGCGCCAGCAGCTTGGAAGTCGGGGGGGCCAACGTCCTGACTTTC	TRBJ2-6	TRBV5-1	NA	NA
CASTRGGETQYF	TGTGCCAGCACCCGGGGGGGGGAGACCCAGTACTTC	TRBJ2-5	TRBV2	NA	TRBD2
CASSLVAGRGTDTQYF	TGCGCCAGCAGCTTGGTCGCGGGACGCGGCACAGATACGCAGTATTTT	TRBJ2-3	TRBV5-1	NA	NA
CASSEVGSDTEAFF	TGTGCCAGCAGCGAAGTTGGCTCTGACACTGAAGCTTTCTTT	TRBJ1-1	TRBV5-4	few	NA
CASSSYLTGGAAMNTEAFF	TGCGCCAGCAGCTCATATTTGACAGGGGGCGCAGCCATGAACACTGAAGCTTTCTTT	TRBJ1-1	TRBV5-1	NA	TRBD1
CASSLMQGGYEQYF	TGCGCCAGCAGCTTGATGCAGGGTGGCTACGAGCAGTACTTC	TRBJ2-7	TRBV5-1	NA	NA
CASSLAGSSYNEQFF	TGTGCCAGCAGCTTGGCCGGGAGCTCCTACAATGAGCAGTTCTTC	TRBJ2-1	TRBV5-4	NA	NA
CATSEPRGLQETQYF	TGTGCCACCAGTGAACCGAGAGGCCTACAAGAGACCCAGTACTTC	TRBJ2-5	TRBV24-1	NA	NA
CASSLNSYGYTF	TGTGCCAGTAGTCTAAATAGCTATGGCTACACCTTC	TRBJ1-2	TRBV19	NA	NA